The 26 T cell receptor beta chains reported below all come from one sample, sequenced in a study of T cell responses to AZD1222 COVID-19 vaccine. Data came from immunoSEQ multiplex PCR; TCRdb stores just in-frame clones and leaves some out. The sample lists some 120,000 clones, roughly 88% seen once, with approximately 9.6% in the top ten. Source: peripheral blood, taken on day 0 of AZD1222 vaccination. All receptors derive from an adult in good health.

CDR3 in DNA: TGTGCCAGCAGGACCGATGGGAACACTGAAGCTTTCTTT. Translation gives CASRTDGNTEAFF. This chain connects TRBV6-5 to TRBJ1-1; no reliable D call. The V end lost 6 bases, the J end lost 1 base, and 9 bases lay between the germline ends. The germline V gene has CDR1 MNHEY and CDR2 SVGAGI. This CDR3 is 13 amino acids long.

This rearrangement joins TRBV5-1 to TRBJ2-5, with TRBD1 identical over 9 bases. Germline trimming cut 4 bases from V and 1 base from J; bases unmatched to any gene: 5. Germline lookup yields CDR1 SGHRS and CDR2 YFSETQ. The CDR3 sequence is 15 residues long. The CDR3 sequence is CASSPGTGPQETQYF. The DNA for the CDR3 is TGCGCCAGCAGCCCCGGGACAGGGCCCCAAGAGACCCAGTACTTC. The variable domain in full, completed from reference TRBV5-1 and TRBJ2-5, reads KAGVTQTPRYLIKTRGQQVTLSCSPISGHRSVSWYQQTPGQGLQFLFEYFSETQRNKGNFPGRFSGRQFSNSRSEMNVSTLELGDSALYLCASSPGTGPQETQYFGPGTRLLVL.

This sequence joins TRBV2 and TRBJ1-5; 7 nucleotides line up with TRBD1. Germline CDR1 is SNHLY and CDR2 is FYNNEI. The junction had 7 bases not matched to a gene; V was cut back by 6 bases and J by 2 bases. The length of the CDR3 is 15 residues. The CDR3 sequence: CASSTQGTGNQPQHF. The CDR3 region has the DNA TGTGCCAGCAGCACACAGGGGACGGGCAATCAGCCCCAGCATTTT.

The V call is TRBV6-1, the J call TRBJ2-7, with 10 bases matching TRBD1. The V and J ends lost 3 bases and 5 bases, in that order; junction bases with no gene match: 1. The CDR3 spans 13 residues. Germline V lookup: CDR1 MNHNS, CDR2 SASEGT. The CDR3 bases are TGTGCCAGCAGTGAGACAGGGGGCCACGAGCAGTACTTC. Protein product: CASSETGGHEQYF.

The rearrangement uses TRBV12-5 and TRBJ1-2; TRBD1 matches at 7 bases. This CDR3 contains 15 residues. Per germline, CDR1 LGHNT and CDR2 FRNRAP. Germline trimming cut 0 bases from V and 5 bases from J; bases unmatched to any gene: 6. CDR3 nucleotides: TGTGCTAGTGGTTTGGTAGACAGGGATGCATATGGCTACACCTTC. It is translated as CASGLVDRDAYGYTF.

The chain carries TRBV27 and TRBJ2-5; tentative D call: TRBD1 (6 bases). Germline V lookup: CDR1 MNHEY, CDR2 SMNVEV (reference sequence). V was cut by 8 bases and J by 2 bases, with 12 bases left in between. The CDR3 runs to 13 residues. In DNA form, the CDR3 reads TGTGCCAGCGGCCCTAGGGGGCAAGAGACCCAGTACTTC. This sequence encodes CASGPRGQETQYF.

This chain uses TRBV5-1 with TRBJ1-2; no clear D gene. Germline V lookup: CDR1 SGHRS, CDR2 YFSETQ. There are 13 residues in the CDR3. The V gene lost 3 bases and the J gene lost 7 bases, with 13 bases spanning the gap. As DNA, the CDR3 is TGCGCCAGCAGCTCCGGCCCCTTGGGTGGCTACACCTTC. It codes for CASSSGPLGGYTF.

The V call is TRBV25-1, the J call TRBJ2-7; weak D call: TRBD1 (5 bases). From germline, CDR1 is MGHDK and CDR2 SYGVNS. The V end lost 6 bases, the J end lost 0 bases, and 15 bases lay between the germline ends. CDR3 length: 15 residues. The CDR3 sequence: CASSQGNMGSYEQYF. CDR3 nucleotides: TGTGCCAGCAGCCAGGGAAATATGGGCTCCTACGAGCAGTACTTC.

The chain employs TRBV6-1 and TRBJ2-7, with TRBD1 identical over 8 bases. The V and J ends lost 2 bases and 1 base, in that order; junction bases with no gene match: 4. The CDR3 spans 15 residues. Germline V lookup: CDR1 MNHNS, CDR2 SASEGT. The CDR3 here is CASSEPRQGSYEQYF. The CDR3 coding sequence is TGTGCCAGCAGTGAACCCAGACAGGGGTCCTACGAGCAGTACTTC.

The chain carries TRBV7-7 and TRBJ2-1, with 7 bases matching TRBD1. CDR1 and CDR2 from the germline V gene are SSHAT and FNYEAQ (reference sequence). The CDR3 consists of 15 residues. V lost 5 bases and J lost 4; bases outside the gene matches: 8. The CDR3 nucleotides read TGTGCCAGCAGCCACACAGGGGTCGGGTACAATGAGCAGTTCTTC. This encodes CASSHTGVGYNEQFF.

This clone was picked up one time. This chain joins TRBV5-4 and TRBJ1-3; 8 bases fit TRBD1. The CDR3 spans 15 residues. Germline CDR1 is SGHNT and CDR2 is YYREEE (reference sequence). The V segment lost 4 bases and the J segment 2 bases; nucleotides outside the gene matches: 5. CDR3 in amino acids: CASSLGGQAGNTIYF. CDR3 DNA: TGTGCCAGCAGCCTAGGGGGACAGGCTGGAAACACCATATATTTT.

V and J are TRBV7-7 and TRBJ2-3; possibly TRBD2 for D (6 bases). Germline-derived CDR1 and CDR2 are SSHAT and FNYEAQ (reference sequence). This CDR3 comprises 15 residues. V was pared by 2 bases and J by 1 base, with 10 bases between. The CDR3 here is CASSLNGGRTDTQYF. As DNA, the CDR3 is TGTGCCAGCAGCTTAAACGGGGGACGCACAGATACGCAGTATTTT.

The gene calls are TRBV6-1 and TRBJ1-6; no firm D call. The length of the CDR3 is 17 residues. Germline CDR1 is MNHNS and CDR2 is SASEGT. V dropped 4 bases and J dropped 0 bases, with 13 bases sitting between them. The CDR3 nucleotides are TGTGCCAGCAGTGTAGTGGCGGTGAGCTCCTATAATTCACCCCTCCACTTT. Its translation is CASSVVAVSSYNSPLHF.

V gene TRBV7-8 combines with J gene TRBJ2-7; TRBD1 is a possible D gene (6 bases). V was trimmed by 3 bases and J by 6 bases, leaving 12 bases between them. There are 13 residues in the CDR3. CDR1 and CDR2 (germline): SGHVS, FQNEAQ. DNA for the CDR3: TGTGCCAGCAGCTTCGACAGGTCTGCCGAGCAGTACTTC. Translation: CASSFDRSAEQYF. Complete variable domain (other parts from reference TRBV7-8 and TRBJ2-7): GAGVSQSPRYKVAKRGQDVALRCDPISGHVSLFWYQQALGQGPEFLTYFQNEAQLDKSGLPSDRFFAERPEGSVSTLKIQRTQQEDSAVYLCASSFDRSAEQYFGPGTRLTVT.

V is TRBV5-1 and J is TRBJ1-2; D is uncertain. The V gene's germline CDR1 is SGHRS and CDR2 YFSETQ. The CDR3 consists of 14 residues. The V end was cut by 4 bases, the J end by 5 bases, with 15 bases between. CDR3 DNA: TGCGCCAGCAGCCCAAAAATAGGTCCTTATGGCTACACCTTC. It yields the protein CASSPKIGPYGYTF.

The CDR3 region is CASSPWNSGNTIYF. CDR3 coding DNA: TGTGCCAGCAGCCCATGGAACTCTGGAAACACCATATATTTT. V is TRBV5-7 and J is TRBJ1-3; D gene uncertain. TRBV5-7 is an open reading frame whose function is uncertain. CDR3 length equals 14 residues. The V end was cut by 4 bases, the J end by 0 bases, with 8 bases between.

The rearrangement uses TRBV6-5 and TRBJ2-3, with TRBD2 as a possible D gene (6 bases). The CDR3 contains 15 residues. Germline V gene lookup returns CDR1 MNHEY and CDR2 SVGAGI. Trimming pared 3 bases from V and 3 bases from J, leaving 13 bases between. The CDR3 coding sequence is TGTGCCAGCAGTTATTGGGCGGGGCAGACAGATACGCAGTATTTT. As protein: CASSYWAGQTDTQYF.

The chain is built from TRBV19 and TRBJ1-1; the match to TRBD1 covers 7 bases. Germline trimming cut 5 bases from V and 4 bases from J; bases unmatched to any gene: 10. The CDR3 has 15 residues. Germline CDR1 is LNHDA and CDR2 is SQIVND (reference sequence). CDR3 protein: CASSPRQGGGTEAFF. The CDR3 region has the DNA TGTGCCAGTAGTCCGCGACAGGGCGGGGGCACTGAAGCTTTCTTT.

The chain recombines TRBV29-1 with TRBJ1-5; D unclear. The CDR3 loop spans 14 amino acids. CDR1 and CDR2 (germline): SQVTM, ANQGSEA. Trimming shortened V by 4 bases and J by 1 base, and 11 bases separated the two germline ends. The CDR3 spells CSVGGGASNQPQHF. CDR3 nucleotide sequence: TGCAGCGTTGGCGGCGGAGCAAGCAATCAGCCCCAGCATTTT.

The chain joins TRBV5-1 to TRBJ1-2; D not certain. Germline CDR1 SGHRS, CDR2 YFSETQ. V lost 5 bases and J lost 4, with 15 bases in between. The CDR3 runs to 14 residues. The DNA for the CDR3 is TGCGCCAGCAGGTCACCGGGTGCCTCCTATGGCTACACCTTC. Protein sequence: CASRSPGASYGYTF.

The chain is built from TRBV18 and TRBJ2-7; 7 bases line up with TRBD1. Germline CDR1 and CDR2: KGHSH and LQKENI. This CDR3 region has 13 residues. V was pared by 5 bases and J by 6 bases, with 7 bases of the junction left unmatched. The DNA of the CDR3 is TGTGCCAGCTCAGACAGGGAAAGCGGCGAGCAGTACTTC. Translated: CASSDRESGEQYF.

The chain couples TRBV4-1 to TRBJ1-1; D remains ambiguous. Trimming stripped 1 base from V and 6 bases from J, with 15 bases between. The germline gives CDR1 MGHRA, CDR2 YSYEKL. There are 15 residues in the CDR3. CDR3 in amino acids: CASSQVVPLRAEAFF. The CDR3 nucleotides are TGCGCCAGCAGCCAAGTGGTTCCTCTCCGCGCTGAAGCTTTCTTT.

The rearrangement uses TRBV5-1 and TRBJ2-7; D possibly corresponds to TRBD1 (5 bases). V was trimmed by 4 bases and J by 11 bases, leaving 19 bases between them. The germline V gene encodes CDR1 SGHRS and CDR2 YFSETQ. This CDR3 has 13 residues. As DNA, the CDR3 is TGCGCCAGCAGCCGAGGCAGGGATGATCCTAAGTACTTC. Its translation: CASSRGRDDPKYF.

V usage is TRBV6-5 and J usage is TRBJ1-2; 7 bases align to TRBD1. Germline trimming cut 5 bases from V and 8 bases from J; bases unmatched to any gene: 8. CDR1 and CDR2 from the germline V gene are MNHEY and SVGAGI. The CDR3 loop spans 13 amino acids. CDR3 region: CASSPRQGGGYTF. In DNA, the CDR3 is TGTGCCAGCAGTCCCCGACAGGGCGGGGGCTACACCTTC.

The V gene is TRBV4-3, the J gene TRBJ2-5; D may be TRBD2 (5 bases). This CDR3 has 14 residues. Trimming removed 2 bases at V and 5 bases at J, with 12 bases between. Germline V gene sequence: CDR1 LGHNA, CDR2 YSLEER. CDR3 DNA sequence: TGCGCCAGCAGCCAACAACTAGGCAGCGAGACCCAGTACTTC. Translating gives CASSQQLGSETQYF.

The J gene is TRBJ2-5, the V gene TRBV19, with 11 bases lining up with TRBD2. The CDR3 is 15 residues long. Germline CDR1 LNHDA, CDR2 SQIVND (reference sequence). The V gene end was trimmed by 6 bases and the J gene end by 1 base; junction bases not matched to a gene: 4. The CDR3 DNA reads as TGTGCCAGTAGACAGGGACTAGCGGCCCAAGAGACCCAGTACTTC. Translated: CASRQGLAAQETQYF.